One and the same sample provided the 26 T cell receptor beta chains below, sequenced in a study of blood T cell repertoires in COVID-19 (dated by TCRdb to about 2020). Library preparation was by the immunoSEQ multiplex PCR assay. This is the immuneACCESS table as TCRdb keeps it, with only in-frame sequences that have V and J called. A part of the clones is gone; compared with another copy, unresolved V genes explain less than half, and the rest is unexplained. The sample table shows 250,000 or so clones, and around 86% are seen once. The ten largest make up 1.9% of the sample. Specimen: peripheral blood. These receptors were taken from a man under 40 who had recovered from COVID-19.

The rearrangement joins TRBV28 to TRBJ2-2, with a possible D match to TRBD2 (6 bases). This CDR3 has 16 residues. V lost 3 bases and J lost 4, with 15 bases in between. In germline, CDR1 is MDHEN, CDR2 SYDVKM. The chain's CDR3 is CASSFLLGGATGELFF. In DNA, the CDR3 is TGTGCCAGCAGTTTCCTTCTAGGAGGGGCCACCGGGGAGCTGTTTTTT.

The V gene is TRBV27, the J gene TRBJ2-3; weak D call: TRBD2 (6 bases). CDR1 is MNHEY and CDR2 is SMNVEV in the germline V gene (reference sequence). V lost 5 bases, J lost 0 bases, and 18 bases lay in between. CDR3 length: 17 amino acids. DNA of the CDR3: TGTGCCAGCAGTGCTCTTGAGGCAGGGACTAGCACAGATACGCAGTATTTT. Translated, it gives CASSALEAGTSTDTQYF.

V gene TRBV19 combines with J gene TRBJ1-1; D is possibly TRBD1 (5 bases). This CDR3 contains 14 residues. V lost 6 bases to trimming and J lost 3 bases, with 14 bases between them. Germline-derived CDR1 and CDR2 are LNHDA and SQIVND (reference sequence). CDR3 sequence (DNA): TGTGCCAGTAGCCATAACAGGTTGGACACTGAAGCTTTCTTT. It specifies CASSHNRLDTEAFF.

This sequence joins TRBV5-5 and TRBJ2-5; 7 positions agree with TRBD2. The CDR3 has 14 residues. CDR1 SGHKS and CDR2 YYEKEE come from the germline V gene (reference sequence). Trimming took 6 bases from V and 1 from J; bases not matched to a gene: 6. The CDR3 DNA reads as TGTGCCAGCACCCCGGGGGGTTTCCAAGAGACCCAGTACTTC. It yields the protein CASTPGGFQETQYF.

V is TRBV28 and J is TRBJ2-1; TRBD2 aligns across 8 bases. The junction had 10 bases not matched to a gene; V was cut back by 8 bases and J by 7 bases. There are 14 residues in the CDR3. The germline V gene has CDR1 MDHEN and CDR2 SYDVKM. This CDR3 is CASGPGGAKNEQFF. The CDR3, as DNA: TGTGCCAGCGGGCCCGGGGGGGCTAAAAATGAGCAGTTCTTC.

The chain is built from TRBV6-5 and TRBJ1-5; possibly TRBD1 for D (5 bases). CDR3 length equals 13 residues. CDR1 is MNHEY, CDR2 SVGAGI, per germline. With 7 bases removed from V and 4 bases from J, the gap between germline ends came to 11 bases. The CDR3 nucleotides read TGTGCCAGCACCTCGACAGTAAATCAGCCCCAGCATTTT. Its protein product is CASTSTVNQPQHF.

The gene calls are TRBV6-5 and TRBJ2-1; 7 bases line up with TRBD1. Germline CDR1 is MNHEY and CDR2 is SVGAGI. This CDR3 region has 15 residues. The V and J ends lost 6 bases and 4 bases, in that order; junction bases with no gene match: 9. Written as DNA, the CDR3 is TGTGCCAGCAGGTCGGGACAGTTAACTTACAATGAGCAGTTCTTC. It codes for CASRSGQLTYNEQFF.

The chain carries TRBV11-2 and TRBJ2-3; 10 bases align to TRBD2. Looked up from germline, CDR1 is SGHAT and CDR2 is FQNNGV. With 0 bases clipped from V and 2 bases from J, the junction kept 8 bases outside the gene matches. CDR3 length: 18 amino acids. The CDR3 nucleotides read TGTGCCAGCAGCTTAGATGTCCTAGCGGGGGCCTACACAGATACGCAGTATTTT. Encoded protein: CASSLDVLAGAYTDTQYF.

This sequence joins TRBV7-9 and TRBJ1-2, with a tentative D call TRBD1 (6 bases). The germline gives CDR1 SEHNR, CDR2 FQNEAQ (reference sequence). The V gene lost 7 bases and the J gene lost 7 bases, with 19 bases spanning the gap. This CDR3 has 14 amino acids. The CDR3 sequence is CASTVPGGAGGYTF. The CDR3 bases are TGTGCCAGCACCGTTCCGGGGGGGGCCGGTGGCTACACCTTC.

V and J are TRBV3-1 (or the pseudogene TRBV3-2) and TRBJ1-1; D may be TRBD1 (5 bases). Trimming left V 0 bases short and J 6 bases short, with 11 bases between. CDR3 length: 14 residues. Germline CDR1 reads LGHDT; CDR2 reads YNNKEL (reference sequence). The CDR3 nucleotides are TGTGCCAGCAGCCAAGATCGGTCGGGGGCTGAAGCTTTCTTT. Protein sequence: CASSQDRSGAEAFF.

The rearrangement joins TRBV2 to TRBJ1-6; 9 bases fit TRBD1. The trim removed 7 bases at V and 10 bases at J, leaving 11 bases unmatched. Germline assignment: CDR1 SNHLY and CDR2 FYNNEI. The CDR3 runs 15 residues. The CDR3 is CASMAAGTGRSPLHF. CDR3 in DNA: TGTGCCAGCATGGCCGCCGGGACAGGGAGGTCACCCCTCCACTTT.

The CDR3 here is CASSGGDGRYGYTF. The CDR3 DNA is TGTGCCAGCAGTGGAGGGGACGGTCGCTATGGCTACACCTTC. This chain joins TRBV6-6 and TRBJ1-2; tentatively, D is TRBD1 (5 bases). Germline V gene lookup returns CDR1 MNHNY and CDR2 SVGAGI (reference sequence). V shed 5 bases and J shed 4 bases, with 14 bases lying between them. This CDR3 has 14 residues.

V and J are TRBV7-9 and TRBJ2-3; 9 positions match TRBD1. This CDR3 contains 12 residues. Germline V lookup: CDR1 SEHNR, CDR2 FQNEAQ (reference sequence). The ends lost 6 bases at V and 15 bases at J; junction bases unmatched: 10. CDR3 residues: CASRAGQGRYYF. CDR3 coding DNA: TGTGCCAGCAGGGCGGGACAGGGTCGTTACTATTTT. Combining the CDR3 with reference TRBV7-9 and TRBJ2-3 gives the whole variable domain DTGVSQNPRHKITKRGQNVTFRCDPISEHNRLYWYRQTLGQGPEFLTYFQNEAQLEKSRLLSDRFSAERPKGSFSTLEIQRTEQGDSAMYLCASRAGQGRYYFGPGTRLTVL.

This chain links TRBV6-6 with TRBJ2-3, with 7 bases aligning to TRBD2. The ends lost 10 bases at V and 1 base at J; junction bases unmatched: 5. This CDR3 spans 13 amino acids. Germline CDR1 and CDR2: MNHNY and SVGAGI (reference sequence). CDR3 region: CATSAGGTDTQYF. In DNA, the CDR3 is TGTGCCACCTCGGCGGGGGGCACAGATACGCAGTATTTT.

Turning to this clone: One junction end disagrees with the germline gene, perhaps due to a read error. J is TRBJ2-1 and V is TRBV6-2 or TRBV6-3; 8 nucleotides align to TRBD2. In germline, CDR1 is MNHEY, CDR2 SVGEGT. CDR3 length: 15 amino acids. The CDR3 is CTSSLGTSRHNEQFF. The CDR3 DNA is TGTACCAGCAGTCTCGGGACTAGTCGCCACAATGAGCAGTTCTTC.

This chain links TRBV5-1 with TRBJ2-3; D perhaps matches TRBD1 (8 bases). The germline gives CDR1 SGHRS, CDR2 YFSETQ. The CDR3 runs 16 residues. Trimming took off 3 bases at V and 1 base at J, with 15 bases between the two ends. DNA for the CDR3: TGCGCCAGCAGCTCGTACAGGGGGGGGCGCACAGATACGCAGTATTTT. Its translation: CASSSYRGGRTDTQYF.

The rearrangement links TRBV2 to TRBJ1-2, with D uncertain. The CDR3 has 13 residues. Deletions cut 7 bases from V and 8 bases from J, with 17 bases between. Germline V gene data show CDR1 as SNHLY and CDR2 as FYNNEI. CDR3 sequence reads: CASNLGLTRGYTF. CDR3 nucleotides: TGTGCCAGCAATTTAGGCTTAACGCGGGGCTACACCTTC.

This chain's CDR3 is CATSRAAGGEAFF. CDR3 DNA: TGTGCCACCAGCAGAGCCGCAGGGGGTGAAGCTTTCTTT. The chain carries TRBV15 and TRBJ1-1, with TRBD1 identical over 7 bases. CDR3 length equals 13 residues. Trimming took 1 base from V and 7 from J; bases not matched to a gene: 3. The germline CDR1 and CDR2 sequences are LNHNV and YYDKDF (reference sequence).

CDR3 loop: CASSVDPIGGTEAFF. In nucleotides, the CDR3 is TGTGCCAGCAGCGTAGATCCTATCGGGGGCACTGAAGCTTTCTTT. This chain connects TRBV9 to TRBJ1-1; D is perhaps TRBD1 (5 bases). V was trimmed by 0 bases and J by 4 bases, leaving 13 bases between them. Germline-derived CDR1 and CDR2 are SGDLS and YYNGEE. The CDR3 has 15 amino acids.

This clone was picked up a small number of times. J is TRBJ2-7 and V is TRBV7-6, with D possibly matching TRBD1 (5 bases). V shed 0 bases and J shed 2 bases, with 11 bases lying between them. Per the germline V gene, CDR1 is SGHVS and CDR2 is FNYEAQ. This CDR3 has 15 residues. CDR3 DNA: TGTGCCAGCAGCTTAGCGATGACAGAAGCCTACGAGCAGTACTTC. Its protein is CASSLAMTEAYEQYF.

This clone was counted once. Written as DNA, the CDR3 is TGCAGTGCTAGTGGCGACAGGGCCAATGAGCAGTTCTTC. Its protein is CSASGDRANEQFF. The chain joins TRBV20-1 to TRBJ2-1, with 7 bases aligning to TRBD1. The CDR3 totals 13 residues. CDR1 DFQATT and CDR2 SNEGSKA come from the germline V gene (reference sequence). Losses at the gene ends were 3 bases for V and 6 bases for J; bases not matched to a gene: 5.

The J gene is TRBJ1-1, the V gene TRBV3-1 (or the pseudogene TRBV3-2); D uncertain. The ends were cut back, 0 bases at V and 6 bases at J, with 11 bases in the middle. The CDR3 has 14 residues. Germline CDR1 reads LGHDT; CDR2 reads YNNKEL (reference sequence). The CDR3 sequence: CASSQDYRGPEAFF. CDR3 coding DNA: TGTGCCAGCAGCCAAGATTATCGCGGGCCTGAAGCTTTCTTT.

J is TRBJ2-3 and V is TRBV10-2; 9 bases agree with TRBD2. The CDR3 totals 16 residues. Trimming cost V 5 bases and J 2 bases; bases outside gene matches: 8. CDR1 WSHSY and CDR2 SAAADI come from the germline V gene. The CDR3 coding sequence is TGCGCCAGCAGTAGTGATAGCGGGAGAAACACAGATACGCAGTATTTT. It encodes CASSSDSGRNTDTQYF.

The CDR3 spells CASRPAGGSYNEQFF. The DNA of the CDR3 is TGTGCCAGCAGACCAGCGGGGGGCTCCTACAATGAGCAGTTCTTC. The chain recombines TRBV11-2 with TRBJ2-1, with 9 bases fitting TRBD2. Germline assignment: CDR1 SGHAT and CDR2 FQNNGV. Trimming cost V 6 bases and J 0 bases; bases outside gene matches: 3. The CDR3 length is 15 residues. Combining the CDR3 with reference TRBV11-2 and TRBJ2-1 gives the whole variable domain EAGVAQSPRYKIIEKRQSVAFWCNPISGHATLYWYQQILGQGPKLLIQFQNNGVVDDSQLPKDRFSAERLKGVDSTLKIQPAKLEDSAVYLCASRPAGGSYNEQFFGPGTRLTVL.

This sequence joins TRBV5-1 and TRBJ1-4; possibly TRBD1 for D (6 bases). V lost 4 bases to trimming and J lost 11 bases, with 21 bases between them. Germline assignment: CDR1 SGHRS and CDR2 YFSETQ. The length of the CDR3 is 15 residues. The CDR3 DNA sequence: TGCGCCAGCAGCCCTGGGACAAACAGTCAACCCAAACTGTTTTTT. Amino acids: CASSPGTNSQPKLFF.

The chain combines TRBV2 with TRBJ2-3; TRBD2 matches at 7 bases. Germline CDR1 and CDR2: SNHLY and FYNNEI. The CDR3 has 16 residues. V lost 5 bases, J lost 5 bases, and 13 bases stayed unmatched. DNA for the CDR3: TGTGCCAGCAGTACTGAGCGGGGACCCAACCGAGATACGCAGTATTTT. This codes for CASSTERGPNRDTQYF.